These 30 T cell receptor beta chains were all obtained from the same sample, sequenced in a study of HIV-infected patients and healthy controls. Alpha and beta constant-region primers primed reverse transcription of approximately 0.55 ug RNA. Each of the alpha and beta chains got its own library through chain-specific third strand synthesis with indices. MiXCR, applied by TCRdb to the 5' RACE reads, yields one record per CDR3 protein. The table lists 18,000 or so distinct CDR3 sequences, roughly 9.5% of them singletons. Whole blood was used without fractionation, so all unsorted peripheral T cells were included. Sequences were obtained from blood. The receptors shown here come from an adult in good health.

This clonotype was seen at least ten times. The gene calls are TRBV4-1 and TRBJ2-7; maybe TRBD1 (6 bases). CDR3 length: 16 amino acids. Germline CDR1 and CDR2: MGHRA and YSYEKL. Trimming removed 0 bases at V and 7 bases at J, with 19 bases between. The DNA for the CDR3 is TGCGCCAGCAGCCAAGATCCACGGCAGGGGAATCGAGAGCAGTACTTC. It specifies CASSQDPRQGNREQYF.

This clonotype turned up a few times. The chain joins TRBV18 to TRBJ1-1; D may be TRBD1 (5 bases). The CDR3 covers 13 residues. V shed 6 bases and J shed 1 base, with 9 bases lying between them. CDR1 is KGHSH, CDR2 LQKENI, per germline. The CDR3 region has the DNA TGTGCCAGCTCCACAGGACGGAACACTGAAGCTTTCTTT. Translation gives CASSTGRNTEAFF. The full variable domain, in which reference TRBV18 and TRBJ1-1 provide the parts outside the CDR3, is NAGVMQNPRHLVRRRGQEARLRCSPMKGHSHVYWYRQLPEEGLKFMVYLQKENIIDESGMPKERFSAEFPKEGPSILRIQQVVRGDSAAYFCASSTGRNTEAFFGQGTRLTVV.

The chain has TRBV4-1 and TRBJ2-3, with D perhaps TRBD1 (6 bases). CDR1 is MGHRA and CDR2 is YSYEKL in the germline V gene. This CDR3 comprises 15 residues. The V and J ends lost 3 bases and 5 bases respectively, with 15 bases between them. In DNA form, the CDR3 reads TGCGCCAGCAGCCAGGGTGGGACAAGTAGAGATACGCAGTATTTT. Protein: CASSQGGTSRDTQYF.

V and J are TRBV10-3 and TRBJ2-1; 15 bases are a match to TRBD2. Germline CDR1 ENHRY, CDR2 SYGVKD. The CDR3 runs to 16 residues. J lost 7 bases, V lost 6 bases, and 7 bases had no gene match. This CDR3 reads CAISGLAGGSRNEQFF. The CDR3 nucleotides read TGTGCCATCAGCGGACTAGCGGGAGGGTCCCGGAATGAGCAGTTCTTC.

This chain joins TRBV28 and TRBJ2-5; 10 nucleotides match TRBD1. V gave up 7 bases and J gave up 13 bases; unmatched junction bases: 15. The CDR3 spans 14 residues. Germline CDR1 reads MDHEN; CDR2 reads SYDVKM. The CDR3, as DNA: TGTGCCAGCACCCCAGGGACAGGGGCGGGTTCGTCGTACTTC. Its protein is CASTPGTGAGSSYF. The variable domain in full, with the rest retrieved from reference TRBV28 and TRBJ2-5, is DVKVTQSSRYLVKRTGEKVFLECVQDMDHENMFWYRQDPGLGLRLIYFSYDVKMKEKGDIPEGYSVSREKKERFSLILESASTNQTSMYLCASTPGTGAGSSYFGPGTRLLVL.

By sample share, this clonotype is medium-sized. CDR3 amino acids: CASRASGGLETQYF. CDR3 DNA sequence: TGTGCCAGCAGGGCGAGCGGGGGTCTGGAGACCCAGTACTTC. The chain recombines TRBV2 with TRBJ2-5; TRBD2 matches at 8 bases. Germline CDR1 is SNHLY and CDR2 is FYNNEI. This CDR3 contains 14 residues. The J segment lost 5 bases and the V segment lost 6 bases, leaving 8 bases of the junction unmatched.

This clonotype was counted a few times. The V gene is TRBV6-4, the J gene TRBJ2-5, with D hard to call. This CDR3 is 15 amino acids long. Deletions cut 5 bases from V and 0 bases from J, with 13 bases between. Germline assignment: CDR1 MRHNA and CDR2 SNTAGT. The CDR3 loop reads CASSSKLGYQETQYF. CDR3 in DNA: TGTGCCAGCAGTTCCAAACTCGGGTACCAAGAGACCCAGTACTTC.

There are a few counts of this clonotype. The chain employs TRBV7-8 and TRBJ1-1; the match to TRBD1 covers 9 bases. The CDR3 loop spans 15 amino acids. Germline trimming cut 4 bases from V and 3 bases from J; bases unmatched to any gene: 6. CDR1 is SGHVS, CDR2 FQNEAQ, per germline. CDR3 nucleotide sequence: TGTGCCAGCAGCTCACGGACAGGGGTGGACACTGAAGCTTTCTTT. Its protein product is CASSSRTGVDTEAFF.

This clonotype was seen many times. This chain links TRBV20-1 with TRBJ2-5, with TRBD2 matching 8 bases. With V trimmed by 5 bases and J by 5 bases, 7 bases remained unmatched. The CDR3 loop spans 13 amino acids. Per germline, CDR1 DFQATT and CDR2 SNEGSKA (reference sequence). The CDR3 DNA sequence: TGCAGTGCTCCTAGACTAGCGCGGGAGACCCAGTACTTC. It specifies CSAPRLARETQYF.

The rearrangement joins TRBV11-2 to TRBJ2-1; D is perhaps TRBD1 or TRBD2 (6 bases each). V shed 6 bases and J shed 4 bases, with 16 bases lying between them. Germline V gene lookup returns CDR1 SGHAT and CDR2 FQNNGV. The CDR3 loop spans 15 amino acids. The CDR3 nucleotides are TGTGCCAGCAGTCTCAGTGGGGGGCCATACAATGAGCAGTTCTTC. It encodes CASSLSGGPYNEQFF.

This clonotype was seen many times. The chain has TRBV19 and TRBJ1-1; the D is unclear. Germline V gene sequence: CDR1 LNHDA, CDR2 SQIVND (reference sequence). V shed 4 bases and J shed 0 bases, with 15 bases lying between them. This CDR3 contains 16 residues. CDR3 region: CASSTRAQIMNTEAFF. The CDR3 region has the DNA TGTGCCAGTAGTACGAGGGCTCAAATTATGAACACTGAAGCTTTCTTT. Full variable domain (remainder filled in from reference TRBV19 and TRBJ1-1): DGGITQSPKYLFRKEGQNVTLSCEQNLNHDAMYWYRQDPGQGLRLIYYSQIVNDFQKGDIAEGYSVSREKKESFPLTVTSAQKNPTAFYLCASSTRAQIMNTEAFFGQGTRLTVV.

This clonotype was seen at least ten times. The rearrangement uses TRBV5-1 and TRBJ2-1; unclear D gene. The CDR3 spans 16 residues. CDR1 and CDR2 (germline): SGHRS, YFSETQ. The V end was cut by 1 base, the J end by 0 bases, with 11 bases between. Here the CDR3 reads CASSLKYASSYNEQFF. In nucleotides, the CDR3 is TGCGCCAGCAGCTTGAAATACGCTAGCTCCTACAATGAGCAGTTCTTC.

This clonotype occurred many times. The rearrangement links TRBV28 to TRBJ2-2, with TRBD1 matching 7 bases. The CDR3 spans 15 residues. Trimming cost V 5 bases and J 1 base; bases outside gene matches: 4. Germline V gene data show CDR1 as MDHEN and CDR2 as SYDVKM. The CDR3 nucleotides are TGTGCCAGCAGTCCCTGGACAGGGAACACCGGGGAGCTGTTTTTT. It codes for CASSPWTGNTGELFF.

There are many counts of this clonotype. This sequence joins TRBV7-2 and TRBJ2-1; D not resolved. Looked up from germline, CDR1 is SGHTA and CDR2 is FQGNSA. The CDR3 covers 12 residues. The ends were cut back, 1 base at V and 4 bases at J, with 2 bases in the middle. In DNA, the CDR3 is TGTGCCAGCAGCTTAGTATACAATGAGCAGTTCTTC. This translates into CASSLVYNEQFF.

The chain joins TRBV20-1 to TRBJ2-1; D call uncertain. Germline loops: CDR1 DFQATT, CDR2 SNEGSKA (reference sequence). This CDR3 has 14 amino acids. Trimming took off 4 bases at V and 0 bases at J, with 10 bases between the two ends. The CDR3: CSATLPSSYNEQFF. As DNA, the CDR3 is TGCAGTGCTACCCTACCGAGCTCCTACAATGAGCAGTTCTTC.

This clonotype was observed many times. The V call is TRBV2, the J call TRBJ2-2; no definite D call. The CDR3 is 15 amino acids. Germline CDR1 reads SNHLY; CDR2 reads FYNNEI. The ends were cut back, 8 bases at V and 9 bases at J, with 22 bases in the middle. The CDR3 DNA reads TGTGCCAGCGGAATAGGACCTATACCCGGCCGGGAGCTGTTTTTT. This gives the protein CASGIGPIPGRELFF.

This clonotype was found many times. The V gene is TRBV20-1, the J gene TRBJ2-3, with 9 positions matching TRBD1. Trimming cost V 6 bases and J 3 bases; bases outside gene matches: 7. The CDR3 is made up of 14 amino acids. Germline loops: CDR1 DFQATT, CDR2 SNEGSKA (reference sequence). The DNA of the CDR3 is TGCAGTGCCTTAGATGACAGGGGGACAGATACGCAGTATTTT. Its translation is CSALDDRGTDTQYF.

In this sample, this clonotype turned up many times. The rearrangement joins TRBV5-6 to TRBJ1-2; D not resolved. The CDR3 contains 14 residues. Germline values: CDR1 SGHDT, CDR2 YYEEEE. The V end lost 0 bases, the J end lost 0 bases, and 6 bases lay between the germline ends. The CDR3 DNA sequence: TGTGCCAGCAGCTTGGTAGAGACTAACTATGGCTACACCTTC. The encoded protein is CASSLVETNYGYTF.

V usage is TRBV7-9 and J usage is TRBJ2-3; maybe TRBD2 (5 bases). The germline CDR1 and CDR2 sequences are SEHNR and FQNEAQ (reference sequence). Between the trimmed V and J ends, which lost 7 bases and 5 bases, there was a span of 10 bases. The CDR3 covers 12 residues. The CDR3 loop reads CASKGAEDTQYF. As DNA, the CDR3 is TGTGCCAGCAAGGGAGCGGAAGATACGCAGTATTTT.

This clonotype came up many times. J is TRBJ2-7 and V is TRBV7-2; 8 bases line up with TRBD1. CDR1 is SGHTA and CDR2 is FQGNSA in the germline V gene. Trimming removed 4 bases from V and 4 bases from J; junction bases left unmatched: 6. This CDR3 is 14 amino acids long. The CDR3 protein is CASSSDRALYEQYF. The CDR3 nucleotides are TGTGCCAGCAGCTCGGACAGGGCCTTATACGAGCAGTACTTC.

By share, this clonotype ranks as medium-sized (0.01 to 0.1%). The chain couples TRBV29-1 to TRBJ2-7; tentatively, D is TRBD2 (6 bases). Germline V gene lookup returns CDR1 SQVTM and CDR2 ANQGSEA. This CDR3 is 12 amino acids long. Trimming took off 3 bases at V and 6 bases at J, with 12 bases between the two ends. Here the CDR3 reads CSVETSPGEQYF. The CDR3 DNA follows: TGCAGCGTTGAGACTAGTCCGGGCGAGCAGTACTTC.

This clonotype was observed a few times. The rearrangement uses TRBV12-3 or TRBV12-4 and TRBJ2-2; 11 bases fit TRBD2. The CDR3 totals 16 residues. V lost 5 bases, J lost 1 base, and 3 bases stayed unmatched. The CDR3 DNA reads as TGTGCCAGCAGTATTAGCGGGAGGGAGAACACCGGGGAGCTGTTTTTT. Translation gives CASSISGRENTGELFF.

The chain links TRBV28 to TRBJ1-5; D call uncertain. Germline assignment: CDR1 MDHEN and CDR2 SYDVKM. V was cut by 0 bases and J by 4 bases, with 10 bases left in between. CDR3 length equals 15 residues. The CDR3, as DNA: TGTGCCAGCAGTTTATGGGACGGGAGAAATCAGCCCCAGCATTTT. It yields the protein CASSLWDGRNQPQHF.

The chain links TRBV7-9 to TRBJ2-3; 8 nucleotides line up with TRBD2. V lost 5 bases and J lost 5; bases outside the gene matches: 12. CDR1 is SEHNR and CDR2 is FQNEAQ in the germline V gene (reference sequence). This CDR3 region has 16 residues. The CDR3, as DNA: TGTGCCAGCAGCCCCTTGGGAGCGGGAGATGTAGATACGCAGTATTTT. It is translated as CASSPLGAGDVDTQYF.

The sample holds many counts of this clonotype. The chain recombines TRBV27 with TRBJ1-6, with a tentative D call TRBD1 (5 bases). Trimming took off 5 bases at V and 6 bases at J, with 5 bases between the two ends. The germline V gene has CDR1 MNHEY and CDR2 SMNVEV (reference sequence). CDR3 length: 12 residues. CDR3 amino acids: CASSQGNSPLHF. CDR3 nucleotide sequence: TGTGCCAGCAGTCAGGGTAATTCACCCCTCCACTTT.

This clonotype was detected many times. This rearrangement joins TRBV20-1 to TRBJ1-1; 8 bases align to TRBD1. In germline, CDR1 is DFQATT, CDR2 SNEGSKA (reference sequence). V was clipped by 0 bases and J by 4 bases; unmatched bases: 7. This CDR3 is built from 15 residues. CDR3 DNA sequence: TGCAGTGCTAGAGATCTTGGACAGGGAGGCACTGAAGCTTTCTTT. As protein: CSARDLGQGGTEAFF.

This clonotype was detected many times. V gene TRBV7-9 combines with J gene TRBJ1-1; D is possibly TRBD1 (5 bases). Trimming removed 5 bases from V and 1 base from J, with 26 bases in between. This CDR3 spans 19 amino acids. Germline V gives CDR1 SEHNR, CDR2 FQNEAQ (reference sequence). This chain's CDR3 is CASSLRVVTGLSGNTEAFF. As DNA, the CDR3 is TGTGCCAGCAGCCTCCGAGTTGTCACAGGCCTCTCAGGGAACACTGAAGCTTTCTTT.

This clonotype came up a few times. The chain is built from TRBV24-1 and TRBJ2-3; 10 bases agree with TRBD1. CDR3 length equals 17 residues. V trimming: 4 bases; J trimming: 2 bases; junction bases outside the gene matches: 8. Germline V gives CDR1 KGHDR, CDR2 SFDVKD. The CDR3 nucleotides are TGTGCCACCAGTGACCAACGGACAGGGGGGCTCACAGATACGCAGTATTTT. Translated: CATSDQRTGGLTDTQYF.

This clonotype was observed a handful of times. The gene calls are TRBV11-2 and TRBJ1-6; D unresolved. In germline, CDR1 is SGHAT, CDR2 FQNNGV. Trimming shortened V by 5 bases and J by 8 bases, and 10 bases separated the two germline ends. The CDR3 has 13 amino acids. The DNA for the CDR3 is TGTGCCAGCAGCCATCCGGACTATTCACCCCTCCACTTT. Its translation: CASSHPDYSPLHF.

In this sample, this clonotype is medium-sized (0.01 to 0.1%). This chain's CDR3 is CASSQHGNTEAFF. The CDR3 DNA follows: TGTGCCAGCAGCCAACACGGTAACACTGAAGCTTTCTTT. The chain uses TRBV3-1 and TRBJ1-1; D ambiguous. V lost 2 bases to trimming and J lost 2 bases, with 6 bases between them. Germline CDR1 is LGHDT and CDR2 is YNNKEL (reference sequence). The CDR3 contains 13 residues.